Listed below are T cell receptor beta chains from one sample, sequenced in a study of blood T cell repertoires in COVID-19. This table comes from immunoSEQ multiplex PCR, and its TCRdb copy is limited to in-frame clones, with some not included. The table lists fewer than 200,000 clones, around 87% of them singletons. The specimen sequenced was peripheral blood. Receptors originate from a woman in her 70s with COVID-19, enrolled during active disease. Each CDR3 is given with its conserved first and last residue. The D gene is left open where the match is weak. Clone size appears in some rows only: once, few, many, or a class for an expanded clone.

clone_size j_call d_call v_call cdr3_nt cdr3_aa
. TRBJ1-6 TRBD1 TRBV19 TGTGCCAGTAGAACGACAGGGGGTAATTCACCCCTCCACTTT CASRTTGGNSPLHF
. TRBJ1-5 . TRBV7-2 TGTGCCAGCAGCTTAGGGCACAATCAGCCCCAGCATTTT CASSLGHNQPQHF
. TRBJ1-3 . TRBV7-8 TGTGCCAGCAGCCCTTGGGATAGAGGGAGAACTGGAAACACCATATATTTT CASSPWDRGRTGNTIYF
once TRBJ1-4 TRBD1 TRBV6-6 TGTGCCACACAGGGGGGGGTAGTGGGTGAAAAACTGTTTTTT CATQGGVVGEKLFF
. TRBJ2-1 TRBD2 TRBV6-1 TGTGCCAGCAGTGAAGCCCGAGCGGGACTAGGTCTCGATGAGCAGTTCTTC CASSEARAGLGLDEQFF
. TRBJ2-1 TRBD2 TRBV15 TGTGCCACCAGCAGAGATTTAGGGACTAGCGGGAGTTGGGAGCAGTTCTTC CATSRDLGTSGSWEQFF
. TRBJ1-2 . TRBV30 TGTGCCTGGTCTGAACCGGGAGGCCTCTACTATGGCTACACCTTC CAWSEPGGLYYGYTF
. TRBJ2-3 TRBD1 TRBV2 TGTGCCAGCAGACCGGGACAGGGTACAGATACGCAGTATTTT CASRPGQGTDTQYF
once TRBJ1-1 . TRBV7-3 TGTGCCAGCAGCTTAAATGTGGCAGGAAGGACTGAAGCTTTCTTT CASSLNVAGRTEAFF
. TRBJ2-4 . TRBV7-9 TGTGCCAGCAGCCGACATAGCGACCTGGAAAACATTCAGTACTTC CASSRHSDLENIQYF
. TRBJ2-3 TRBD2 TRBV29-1 TGCAGCGCCGGACTAGCGGGAGGACTCACAGATACGCAGTATTTT CSAGLAGGLTDTQYF
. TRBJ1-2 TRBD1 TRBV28 TGTGCCAGCAGTTTAATCGGGACAGGGGTGGGCTACACCTTC CASSLIGTGVGYTF
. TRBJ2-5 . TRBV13 TGTGCCAGCAGCTGGGGACAAGGAAAAGAGACCCAGTACTTC CASSWGQGKETQYF
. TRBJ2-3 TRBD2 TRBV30 TGTGCCTGGAAACTAGCGGGAGCAACAGATACGCAGTATTTT CAWKLAGATDTQYF
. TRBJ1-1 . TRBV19 TGTGCCAGTAGTACCAAGCTTACAGCAACGGGGGTCAGGAACACTGAAGCTTTCTTT CASSTKLTATGVRNTEAFF
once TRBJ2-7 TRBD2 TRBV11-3 TGTGCCAGCAGCTCAAACCTAGCGGACATCTCCTACGAGCAGTACTTC CASSSNLADISYEQYF
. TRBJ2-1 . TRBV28 TGTGCCAGCAGCCACAGGTTCTCCTCCTACAATGAGCAGTTCTTC CASSHRFSSYNEQFF
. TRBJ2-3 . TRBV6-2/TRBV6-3 TGTGCCAGCAGTTTCAGCGAGACCACAGATACGCAGTATTTT CASSFSETTDTQYF